The next 32 T cell receptor beta chains were all read from a single sample in a study of cytomegalovirus exposure and HLA in healthy donors. Use of 60 Vbeta and 13 Jbeta primers characterized the PCR. Clones were read by immunoSEQ multiplex PCR, and TCRdb kept only the in-frame ones, dropping some. The data contain approximately 160,000 clones, roughly 71% of them singletons. What was sequenced was PBMCs. The receptors were sampled from a male donor in good health and CMV-seropositive.

The V gene is TRBV7-9, the J gene TRBJ2-3, with 7 bases identical to TRBD2. The CDR3 loop spans 16 amino acids. V trimming: 6 bases; J trimming: 0 bases; junction bases outside the gene matches: 9. Germline V gene sequence: CDR1 SEHNR, CDR2 FQNEAQ (reference sequence). CDR3 protein: CASSIPKAGSTDTQYF. The CDR3 DNA reads as TGTGCCAGCAGTATCCCAAAAGCGGGGAGCACAGATACGCAGTATTTT.

This clone was detected only a few times. The chain recombines TRBV21-1 with TRBJ2-6; the DNA was not compared with TRBD2, the D call given in the table. TRBV21-1 is labeled a pseudogene. The CDR3 covers 16 residues. The CDR3 here is CASSKDRGNGANVLTF. The CDR3 region has the DNA TGTGCCAGCAGCAAAGATCGGGGAAATGGGGCCAACGTCCTGACTTTC.

This chain joins TRBV30 and TRBJ2-7; D might be TRBD1 (6 bases). CDR1 and CDR2 from the germline V gene are GTSNPN and SVGIG (reference sequence). Trimming pared 6 bases from V and 5 bases from J, leaving 17 bases between. The CDR3 consists of 13 residues. As DNA, the CDR3 is TGTGCCTGCCGGGACACCCGGACGAACGAGCAGTACTTC. It translates to CACRDTRTNEQYF. The full variable domain, rest sourced from reference TRBV30 and TRBJ2-7, is SQTIHQWPATLVQPVGSPLSLECTVEGTSNPNLYWYRQAAGRGLQLLFYSVGIGQISSEVPQNLSASRPQDRQFILSSKKLLLSDSGFYLCACRDTRTNEQYFGPGTRLTVT.

The V and J genes are TRBV2 and TRBJ2-3; TRBD2 agrees at 9 bases. Germline CDR1 is SNHLY and CDR2 is FYNNEI. Trimming at V came to 4 bases and at J to 1 base, leaving 18 bases not matched to a gene. CDR3 size: 20 residues. CDR3 amino acids: CASSGWRGGARPGGTDTQYF. The CDR3 DNA is TGTGCCAGCAGTGGCTGGCGCGGGGGGGCTAGACCCGGAGGCACAGATACGCAGTATTTT.

V is TRBV5-8 and J is TRBJ1-6; TRBD1 matches 8 bases. Germline V gene sequence: CDR1 SGHTS, CDR2 YDEGEE. The CDR3 totals 15 residues. Trimming cost V 4 bases and J 6 bases; bases outside gene matches: 6. The CDR3 sequence: CASSPRTGFNSPLHF. Written as DNA, the CDR3 is TGTGCCAGCAGCCCGCGGACAGGGTTTAATTCACCCCTCCACTTT.

The chain joins TRBV11-2 to TRBJ2-7; D ambiguous. The CDR3 is 13 residues long. V was clipped by 3 bases and J by 3 bases, with 9 bases between them. Germline V CDR1 and CDR2: SGHAT, FQNNGV. Here the CDR3 reads CASSLQVYYEQYF. In DNA, the CDR3 is TGTGCCAGCAGCTTGCAGGTCTACTACGAGCAGTACTTC.

The rearrangement uses TRBV11-1 and TRBJ1-1; no firm D call. Germline lookup yields CDR1 SGHAT and CDR2 FQDESV (reference sequence). V lost 0 bases and J 5 bases, leaving 7 bases between the germline ends. The CDR3 runs to 13 residues. CDR3 sequence (DNA): TGTGCCAGCAGCTTAGCAGGGAGGACTGAAGCTTTCTTT. Its protein is CASSLAGRTEAFF.

The chain combines TRBV7-8 with TRBJ1-5; no firm D call. Germline V gene lookup returns CDR1 SGHVS and CDR2 FQNEAQ. The CDR3 length is 14 residues. With 2 bases removed from V and 4 bases from J, the gap between germline ends came to 9 bases. The CDR3 region is CASSLRGRNQPQHF. CDR3 nucleotides: TGTGCCAGCAGCTTACGGGGAAGGAATCAGCCCCAGCATTTT.

This sequence joins TRBV19 and TRBJ2-7, with D unresolved. The V end was cut by 2 bases, the J end by 1 base, with 6 bases between. The germline CDR1 and CDR2 sequences are LNHDA and SQIVND (reference sequence). The CDR3 runs 13 residues. The CDR3 nucleotides are TGTGCCAGTAGTATACAGGCATCCTACGAGCAGTACTTC. Protein sequence: CASSIQASYEQYF.

CDR3 bases: TGTGCCAGCACGAACGAGCGGGTAGGGTATGGCTACACCTTC. Its translation is CASTNERVGYGYTF. The chain employs TRBV6-1 and TRBJ1-2, with D unresolved. In germline, CDR1 is MNHNS, CDR2 SASEGT. The CDR3 has 14 amino acids. The V end lost 7 bases, the J end lost 5 bases, and 17 bases lay between the germline ends.

The V gene is TRBV7-2, the J gene TRBJ1-2; the D is unclear. The CDR3 extends over 13 amino acids. V was cut by 1 base and J by 3 bases, with 6 bases left in between. CDR1 is SGHTA and CDR2 is FQGNSA in the germline V gene. This CDR3 reads CASSLEGDYGYTF. CDR3 DNA: TGTGCCAGCAGCTTAGAAGGAGACTATGGCTACACCTTC.

This clone was seen just once. V gene TRBV9 combines with J gene TRBJ2-2, with 8 bases that match TRBD2. The CDR3 totals 15 residues. The J segment lost 6 bases and the V segment lost 2 bases, leaving 6 bases of the junction unmatched. Per germline, CDR1 SGDLS and CDR2 YYNGEE. The CDR3 spells CASSVTSGIPGELFF. The CDR3 nucleotides are TGTGCCAGCAGCGTTACTAGCGGTATACCCGGGGAGCTGTTTTTT.

The gene calls are TRBV7-2 and TRBJ1-1; 10 bases match TRBD1. The V segment lost 5 bases and the J segment 0 bases; nucleotides outside the gene matches: 6. The CDR3 runs to 16 residues. Germline loops: CDR1 SGHTA, CDR2 FQGNSA. CDR3 loop: CASSRPGQGMNTEAFF. The CDR3 region has the DNA TGTGCCAGCAGCCGACCGGGACAGGGGATGAACACTGAAGCTTTCTTT. The full variable domain, in which reference TRBV7-2 and TRBJ1-1 provide the parts outside the CDR3, is GAGVSQSPSNKVTEKGKDVELRCDPISGHTALYWYRQSLGQGLEFLIYFQGNSAPDKSGLPSDRFSAERTGGSVSTLTIQRTQQEDSAVYLCASSRPGQGMNTEAFFGQGTRLTVV.

V gene TRBV19 combines with J gene TRBJ1-2, with D possibly being TRBD1 (6 bases). Between the trimmed V and J ends, which lost 5 bases and 5 bases, there was a span of 18 bases. The CDR3 extends over 15 amino acids. Germline-derived CDR1 and CDR2 are LNHDA and SQIVND (reference sequence). The CDR3 loop is CASSLWTVGEYGYTF. In DNA form, the CDR3 reads TGTGCCAGTAGTCTTTGGACAGTGGGGGAATATGGCTACACCTTC.

The genes are TRBV6-5 and TRBJ2-3; TRBD1 agrees at 7 bases. The CDR3 consists of 14 residues. The V gene's germline CDR1 is MNHEY and CDR2 SVGAGI. V lost 7 bases, J lost 6 bases, and 10 bases stayed unmatched. DNA for the CDR3: TGTGCCAGCACCCAGACAGGGTTGGTCGATACGCAGTATTTT. It encodes CASTQTGLVDTQYF.

The chain links TRBV6-1 to TRBJ1-2, with D perhaps matching TRBD1 (6 bases). V was cut by 2 bases and J by 8 bases, with 12 bases left in between. CDR1 and CDR2 (germline): MNHNS, SASEGT. The CDR3 is made up of 13 amino acids. The CDR3 here is CASSEQGIGGYTF. The CDR3 DNA is TGTGCCAGCAGTGAACAGGGGATTGGGGGCTACACCTTC.

This rearrangement joins TRBV5-1 to TRBJ2-3; 7 bases line up with TRBD2. J gave up 5 bases and V 4 bases, and 10 bases lay outside the gene matches. CDR3 length equals 15 residues. Germline CDR1 reads SGHRS; CDR2 reads YFSETQ. The DNA of the CDR3 is TGCGCCAGCAGCCCCGTATCACAGCGGGGAGATACGCAGTATTTT. This translates into CASSPVSQRGDTQYF.

The chain links TRBV29-1 to TRBJ2-1; D is unresolved. CDR1 is SQVTM, CDR2 ANQGSEA, per germline. V dropped 6 bases and J dropped 5 bases, with 5 bases sitting between them. This CDR3 contains 10 residues. The CDR3 spells CSVADNEQFF. In DNA, the CDR3 is TGCAGCGTCGCGGACAATGAGCAGTTCTTC.

V and J are TRBV9 and TRBJ1-2; D possibly corresponds to TRBD1 (6 bases). The germline V gene has CDR1 SGDLS and CDR2 YYNGEE. There are 14 residues in the CDR3. V was shortened by 5 bases and J by 7 bases, with 18 bases between the two germline ends. CDR3 region: CASRGLVGAAGYTF. In DNA form, the CDR3 reads TGTGCCAGCAGAGGGCTGGTGGGGGCGGCTGGCTACACCTTC.

V usage is TRBV6-6 and J usage is TRBJ1-5, with D unresolved. Germline assignment: CDR1 MNHNY and CDR2 SVGAGI (reference sequence). The V and J ends lost 7 bases and 4 bases respectively, with 8 bases between them. This CDR3 is built from 12 residues. This CDR3 reads CASMVQNQPQHF. CDR3 nucleotide sequence: TGTGCCAGCATGGTCCAGAATCAGCCCCAGCATTTT.

V is TRBV27 and J is TRBJ2-7; tentatively, D is TRBD2 (6 bases). Germline CDR1 reads MNHEY; CDR2 reads SMNVEV (reference sequence). The CDR3 length is 14 residues. Trimming took 3 bases from V and 0 from J, leaving 9 bases between them. For the CDR3, the DNA is TGTGCCAGCAGTTTGCGGGGACCCTCCTACGAGCAGTACTTC. Its translation: CASSLRGPSYEQYF.

The V and J genes are TRBV7-9 and TRBJ2-1; TRBD2 aligns across 11 bases. The germline V gene has CDR1 SEHNR and CDR2 FQNEAQ (reference sequence). This CDR3 spans 16 amino acids. V trimming: 4 bases; J trimming: 6 bases; junction bases outside the gene matches: 8. CDR3 sequence (DNA): TGTGCCAGCAGCTCTAGCGGGGGGCACCTGGGCAATGAGCAGTTCTTC. It translates to CASSSSGGHLGNEQFF. Variable domain in full (rest from reference TRBV7-9 and TRBJ2-1): DTGVSQNPRHKITKRGQNVTFRCDPISEHNRLYWYRQTLGQGPEFLTYFQNEAQLEKSRLLSDRFSAERPKGSFSTLEIQRTEQGDSAMYLCASSSSGGHLGNEQFFGPGTRLTVL.

J is TRBJ1-2 and V is TRBV5-1; TRBD1 is a possible D gene (6 bases). The V end was cut by 5 bases, the J end by 4 bases, with 12 bases between. Per germline, CDR1 SGHRS and CDR2 YFSETQ. This CDR3 is built from 13 residues. The DNA of the CDR3 is TGCGCCAGCAGGAGGACAGAGTCCTATGGCTACACCTTC. Amino acids: CASRRTESYGYTF.

The rearrangement uses TRBV6-6 and TRBJ1-3; D perhaps matches TRBD1 (5 bases). Deletions cut 5 bases from V and 0 bases from J, with 14 bases between. In germline, CDR1 is MNHNY, CDR2 SVGAGI (reference sequence). The CDR3 is made up of 16 amino acids. Here the CDR3 DNA reads TGTGCCAGCAGTCCTGCTCCCGGGGGCTCTGGAAACACCATATATTTT. Residues: CASSPAPGGSGNTIYF.

V and J are TRBV5-4 and TRBJ1-2, with D unclear. The germline V gene encodes CDR1 SGHNT and CDR2 YYREEE (reference sequence). V was pared by 0 bases and J by 1 base, with 13 bases between. This CDR3 is 16 amino acids long. CDR3 sequence: CASSLAGREGNYGYTF. The CDR3 DNA reads as TGTGCCAGCAGCTTGGCCGGGAGGGAGGGTAACTATGGCTACACCTTC.

This clone appeared once. The gene calls are TRBV4-1 and TRBJ1-5; D is possibly TRBD1 (5 bases). This CDR3 region has 16 residues. Germline assignment: CDR1 MGHRA and CDR2 YSYEKL. V was trimmed by 0 bases and J by 6 bases, leaving 15 bases between them. The CDR3 bases are TGCGCCAGCAGCCAAGAATTTCAGGGATTCGCTCAGCCCCAGCATTTT. Amino acids: CASSQEFQGFAQPQHF.

This clone came up a few times. V gene TRBV4-1 combines with J gene TRBJ1-6, with D possibly being TRBD1 (5 bases). CDR3 size: 15 residues. Trimming took off 0 bases at V and 9 bases at J, with 12 bases between the two ends. Germline-derived CDR1 and CDR2 are MGHRA and YSYEKL. CDR3 in amino acids: CASSQDGQGGSPLHF. As DNA, the CDR3 is TGCGCCAGCAGCCAAGATGGGCAGGGAGGTTCACCCCTCCACTTT.

The chain is built from TRBV5-4 and TRBJ1-1; perhaps TRBD1 as D (5 bases). Germline V lookup: CDR1 SGHNT, CDR2 YYREEE (reference sequence). Trimming removed 0 bases at V and 1 base at J, with 7 bases between. The CDR3 totals 14 residues. The CDR3 spells CASSLGTSNTEAFF. CDR3 in DNA: TGTGCCAGCAGCTTGGGGACATCGAACACTGAAGCTTTCTTT.

The rearrangement links TRBV5-1 to TRBJ1-1; 11 nucleotides line up with TRBD1. The germline V gene encodes CDR1 SGHRS and CDR2 YFSETQ. Trimming took 4 bases from V and 5 from J; bases not matched to a gene: 1. The CDR3 totals 13 residues. The CDR3 sequence is CASSGTGGTEAFF. The CDR3 DNA reads as TGCGCCAGCAGCGGGACAGGGGGGACTGAAGCTTTCTTT.

V usage is TRBV9 and J usage is TRBJ1-2; possible D gene TRBD1, 6 bases. With 0 bases removed from V and 3 bases from J, the gap between germline ends came to 15 bases. The CDR3 extends over 16 amino acids. Germline V CDR1 and CDR2: SGDLS, YYNGEE. The CDR3 loop is CASSVDSGGVHYGYTF. The CDR3 region has the DNA TGTGCCAGCAGCGTAGATTCGGGGGGCGTACACTATGGCTACACCTTC.

The CDR3 region is CASSDPYTEYEKLFF. The CDR3 DNA reads as TGTGCCAGCAGTGACCCATATACAGAGTATGAAAAACTGTTTTTT. This rearrangement joins TRBV6-1 to TRBJ1-4; unclear D gene. This CDR3 region has 15 residues. Germline V CDR1 and CDR2: MNHNS, SASEGT. Trimming took off 3 bases at V and 6 bases at J, with 14 bases between the two ends.

The V call is TRBV30, the J call TRBJ1-5, with D possibly TRBD1 on 6 matching bases. Deletions cut 1 base from V and 4 bases from J, with 8 bases between. There are 13 residues in the CDR3. Germline CDR1 GTSNPN, CDR2 SVGIG (reference sequence). Here the CDR3 reads CAWSAGDNQPQHF. The CDR3 DNA is TGTGCCTGGAGTGCAGGGGATAATCAGCCCCAGCATTTT.